This T cell receptor beta chain appears in the sequencing data of a study of molecular identifiers for immune sequencing clone quantification listed by TCRdb under 2018. As for the study more broadly: For a replicate experiment, RNA from around 20,000 or 99,000 naive CD8 T cells was divided into five aliquots, of which four were sequenced. This methods study used CD8 T cells to benchmark TCR RNA copy counting and molecular-identifier clustering-based TCR repertoire sequencing (MIDCIRS). What the study reported, not specific to this receptor: Even against a background of one million naive CD8 T cells, spiked-in Jurkat TCR RNA amounting to a single cell's worth was reported to be detectable. In CMV-specific effector cells, clones with more than 20 RNA copies accounted for over 97% of molecules, whereas in naive cells such clones accounted for under 1%. When barcode sub-clustering was left out, chimeric consensus sequences inflated TCR diversity, with chimeras reaching as high as 47%. Spiked-in Jurkat TCR RNA (approximately 9 copies' worth), which is not part of the donor repertoire, was contained in the naive libraries. Approximately 3.3 recovered TCR RNA copies per cell were obtained by modeling, versus around 10 by digital PCR, implying a capture efficiency of 25% to 30%. Identical TCR molecules sharing a barcode could cause highly expanded clone sizes to be underestimated.

In the case of this clonotype: Its antigen is currently not known. Base qualities are not recorded, but no much larger clone differs from it by a single base.

The library was generated by PCR. Instrument on record: Illumina HiSeq 4000. Bulk TCR libraries were prepared as previously described, using TCR primers listed in Table S5. Total RNA was purified with the Qiagen AllPrep DNA/RNA kit. Reads from multiple sequencing runs of the same library were pooled before analysis. Per the authors' processing: Reads were retained only if the reads had an exact TCR constant sequence, and the retained reads were trimmed to 150 nt and grouped according to their 12-nt molecular barcodes. Within each barcode group, reads were sub-clustered at a 15% Levenshtein threshold, and quality-weighted consensus sequences were built per RNA molecule. Non-functional sequences were filtered out, along with any lower-count sequence sitting one edit away from another sequence. Barcode sub-clusters with fewer than 20% of the maximum read count were removed, based on fitting two negative binomial distributions. The public sequencing data were trimmed at Q25 with fastp and processed into clonotypes with MiXCR by TCRdb, which kept only in-frame beta chains. Identical CDR3 protein sequences are pooled into one entry, listed with their most common genes and DNA. The V and J calls were not made by the authors but by TCRdb's processing. This sample comprises more than 450,000 distinct CDR3 sequences, 20% to 25% of them detected only once. Roughly 0.81% of the sample lies in the top ten.

V loses 3 bases of germline sequence and J loses 3 bases, and the interval between the two ends is 12 bases. As encoded in the germline V gene (reference sequence), CDR1 is SEHNR while CDR2 is FQNEAQ. The CDR3 runs 14 amino acids, cysteine and phenylalanine included. Only the CDR3 portion is preserved as DNA: 42 bases, with reading frame beginning at the first base. Libraries of naive CD8 T cells were generated from around 20,000 to 990,000 sorted cells, with 10%, 30% or 50% of the purified RNA used. Naive CD8 T cells, defined as CD8+CD4-CCR7+CD45RA+, were FACS-sorted into RLT Plus buffer on a BD FACSAria II. Detection sensitivity was tested by spiking Jurkat RNA equal to approximately 9 TCR copies' worth into samples containing about 17,000-1,000,000 naive CD8 T cells. CD8 T cells were enriched with RosetteSep CD8+ T Cell Enrichment Cocktail and Ficoll-Paque, followed by ACK red cell lysis.

Sequenced input: naive CD8+ T cells from blood, with Jurkat cell RNA spiked in. The cell subset or site label on this specimen signifies: FACS-sorted CD8+CD4-CCR7+CD45RA+ naive T cells. This sequence originates from a human donor in good health. Some libraries in this study had Jurkat cell RNA spiked in. The rearrangement combines TRBV7-9 with TRBJ2-7; matching of 6 bases hints at TRBD2 as the D gene. The CDR3 protein sequence reads: CASSFGTDYYEQYF. The nucleotide sequence is TGTGCCAGCAGCTTTGGGACTGACTACTACGAGCAGTACTTC. The entire variable domain, with the stretches around the CDR3 drawn from the reference TRBV7-9 and TRBJ2-7 proteins, is DTGVSQNPRHKITKRGQNVTFRCDPISEHNRLYWYRQTLGQGPEFLTYFQNEAQLEKSRLLSDRFSAERPKGSFSTLEIQRTEQGDSAMYLCASSFGTDYYEQYFGPGTRLTVT.